This T cell receptor (beta chain) was obtained from a study of beta chain features in type 1 diabetes. Study summary: Patients did not differ from healthy donors in age, gender or cell yield. General study results and limits: PCR might preferentially amplify shorter templates, equally in patients and controls. Among all four CD4+ subsets, Type 1 diabetes patients had TCRB CDR3s that were moderately but significantly shorter.

The CDR3 runs to 16 residues. The V gene end was trimmed by 1 base and the J gene end by 6 bases; junction bases not matched to a gene: 3. Germline lookup yields CDR1 SEHNR and CDR2 FQNEAQ (reference sequence). On this clone itself: What it recognizes is unknown.

Expressed TCRB transcripts were sequenced after all isolated RNA was converted to cDNA. Some 3.6 million reads was the average for naive, central memory and regulatory T cell samples. Using immunoSEQ multiplex PCR, the repertoire was profiled, and TCRdb retains in-frame clones only, with some absent. The sample holds around 310,000 clones, about 14% seen once. This receptor was taken from a woman aged 18-29 years with type 1 diabetes. The V gene is TRBV7-9, the J gene TRBJ2-1; TRBD2 agrees at 13 bases. The sequencing sample was made of naive CD4+ T cells from blood. The CDR3 loop reads CASSLELAGGANEQFF. CDR3 coding DNA: TGTGCCAGCAGCTTAGAACTAGCGGGAGGGGCCAATGAGCAGTTCTTC.